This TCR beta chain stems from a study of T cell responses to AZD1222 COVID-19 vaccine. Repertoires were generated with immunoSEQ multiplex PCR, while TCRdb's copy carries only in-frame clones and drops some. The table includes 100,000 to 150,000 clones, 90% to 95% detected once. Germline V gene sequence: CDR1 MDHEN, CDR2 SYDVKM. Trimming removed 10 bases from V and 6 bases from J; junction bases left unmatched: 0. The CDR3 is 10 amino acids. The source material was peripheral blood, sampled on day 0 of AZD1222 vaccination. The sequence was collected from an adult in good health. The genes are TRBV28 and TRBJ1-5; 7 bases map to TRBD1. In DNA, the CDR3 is TGTGCCAACAGGGGTCAGCCCCAGCATTTT. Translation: CANRGQPQHF.